The present TCR beta chain was sequenced within a study of beta chain features in type 1 diabetes. Broader study findings: Significant though moderate, a shortening of TCRB CDR3s appeared in all four CD4+ subsets of Type 1 diabetes patients.

The study reverse transcribed the entire isolated RNA, so it sequenced expressed TCRB transcripts. Libraries were prepared by immunoSEQ multiplex PCR; TCRdb keeps only in-frame clonotypes and omits some of them. The sample contains some 330,000 clones, roughly 12% of which appear only once. On this clone itself: Its antigen is not identified.

Germline V lookup: CDR1 SGHTA, CDR2 FQGTGA. V lost 9 bases, J lost 7 bases, and 6 bases stayed unmatched. The CDR3 sequence is 14 residues long. The specimen was naive CD4+ T cells from blood. This clonotype originated in a woman between 18 and 30 years old with type 1 diabetes. The chain links TRBV7-3 to TRBJ2-1, with 13 bases fitting TRBD2. The DNA for the CDR3 is TGTGCCAGTGCTGGGACTAGCGGGAATAATGAGCAGTTCTTC. Translated: CASAGTSGNNEQFF.